Sequencing of this T cell receptor (beta chain) was carried out in a study of blood T cell repertoires in COVID-19. Study summary: Acute and convalescent COVID-19 specimens originated in the United States, Italy and Spain. From T cells, B-cell-depleted T cells, or PBMCs came the material, which was cDNA or gDNA.

Methods used by the authors: Researchers report that nucleated cell counts were estimated from reference gene primer amplification. Clones were sequenced by immunoSEQ multiplex PCR, and TCRdb holds only the in-frame ones, with some missing. The V and J calls and the clone size are those of that table, but D and trimming were determined from the DNA. The sample contains hundreds of thousands of clones, 80% to 90% of which appear only once. This CDR3 is 12 amino acids long. CDR1 and CDR2 from the germline V gene are SNHLY and FYNNEI. The V end was cut by 5 bases, the J end by 1 base, with 6 bases between. This clone came up once. This CDR3 is also generated by other DNA sequences in the sample.

The sample consisted of peripheral blood. This receptor was obtained from a woman aged 45 to 65 with COVID-19, enrolled during active disease. The V call is TRBV2, the J call TRBJ2-7, with unresolved D. For the CDR3, the DNA is TGTGCCAGCAGTAGAGATTCCTACGAGCAGTACTTC. It specifies CASSRDSYEQYF.